The 25 T cell receptor beta chains presented below share a single source sample, sequenced in a study of CD8 T cells in Susac syndrome. Reverse transcription used about 0.45 to 1 ug RNA and random hexamers. TCRdb analysed the immunoSEQ multiplex PCR reads with MiXCR anew, one entry per CDR3 protein. There are 200,000 or so distinct CDR3 sequences in the sample; 90% to 95% occur only once, and about 0.087% lies in the top ten. Sequencing was performed on CD4+ T cells from PBMCs. The origin of the receptors is a human donor with multiple sclerosis.

This chain joins TRBV27 and TRBJ1-2; 10 bases fit TRBD1. Trimming took 1 base from V and 8 from J; bases not matched to a gene: 4. This CDR3 comprises 14 residues. The germline V gene encodes CDR1 MNHEY and CDR2 SMNVEV (reference sequence). CDR3 sequence (DNA): TGTGCCAGCAGTTTATTGGGACAGGGGTACGGCTACACCTTC. Encoded protein: CASSLLGQGYGYTF.

The V call is TRBV5-1, the J call TRBJ2-2, with 10 positions matching TRBD2. Germline V lookup: CDR1 SGHRS, CDR2 YFSETQ. CDR3 length equals 17 residues. After removal of 7 bases from V and 2 bases from J, the junction contained 11 bases not matched to a gene. The CDR3 is CASGRASGGRNTGELFF. The CDR3, as DNA: TGCGCCAGCGGAAGGGCTAGCGGGGGCCGTAACACCGGGGAGCTGTTTTTT.

The V call is TRBV20-1, the J call TRBJ2-3; D is unresolved. The CDR3 has 14 amino acids. Germline V gene lookup returns CDR1 DFQATT and CDR2 SNEGSKA (reference sequence). V lost 2 bases, J lost 4 bases, and 13 bases lay in between. CDR3 DNA sequence: TGCAGTGCTAGAATCCGGAGCTCGTCAGATACGCAGTATTTT. Amino acids: CSARIRSSSDTQYF.

The rearrangement links TRBV27 to TRBJ2-1; no clear D. Germline lookup yields CDR1 MNHEY and CDR2 SMNVEV (reference sequence). CDR3 size: 14 residues. V gave up 6 bases and J gave up 7 bases, with 16 bases separating them. DNA of the CDR3: TGTGCCAGCAGCGCCGTCGGGTTCGGGAATGAGCAGTTCTTC. Amino acids: CASSAVGFGNEQFF.

V and J are TRBV12-3 or TRBV12-4 and TRBJ2-7, with 9 bases that match TRBD1. CDR3 size: 12 residues. The J segment lost 11 bases and the V segment lost 5 bases, leaving 7 bases of the junction unmatched. The CDR3 spells CASSAGQGSKYF. The CDR3 region has the DNA TGTGCCAGCAGTGCGGGACAGGGATCGAAGTACTTC.

This clonotype was recorded only once. V is TRBV3-1 and J is TRBJ2-3; D uncertain. CDR3 size: 10 residues. Germline V gene sequence: CDR1 LGHDT, CDR2 YNNKEL (reference sequence). Trimming stripped 10 bases from V and 6 bases from J, with 8 bases between. CDR3 bases: TGTGCCACCATTCGCGATACGCAGTATTTT. It yields the protein CATIRDTQYF.

V gene TRBV30 combines with J gene TRBJ2-5, with a possible D match to TRBD1 (6 bases). Germline V gene data show CDR1 as GTSNPN and CDR2 as SVGIG (reference sequence). CDR3 length equals 11 residues. Trimming pared 7 bases from V and 5 bases from J, leaving 11 bases between. The CDR3 DNA follows: TGTGCCTTTTCCCAGGGGGAGACCCAGTACTTC. It codes for CAFSQGETQYF.

The chain uses TRBV7-3 and TRBJ2-3; a possible D gene is TRBD1 (6 bases). The CDR3 is made up of 13 amino acids. Per germline, CDR1 SGHTA and CDR2 FQGTGA. The germline V and J ends were trimmed by 1 base and 7 bases, with 9 bases remaining between them. CDR3 protein: CASSLIGGYTQYF. DNA for the CDR3: TGTGCCAGCAGCTTAATAGGGGGATATACGCAGTATTTT.

The V and J genes are TRBV20-1 and TRBJ2-1; unclear D gene. With 3 bases removed from V and 4 bases from J, the gap between germline ends came to 13 bases. Germline loops: CDR1 DFQATT, CDR2 SNEGSKA (reference sequence). The CDR3 loop spans 14 amino acids. The CDR3: CSASRVRRYNEQFF. The CDR3, as DNA: TGCAGTGCTAGTCGGGTACGACGATACAATGAGCAGTTCTTC.

The gene calls are TRBV4-1 and TRBJ2-5, with 8 nucleotides matching TRBD2. This CDR3 contains 16 residues. CDR1 is MGHRA, CDR2 YSYEKL, per germline. The junction had 12 bases not matched to a gene; V was cut back by 4 bases and J by 5 bases. This CDR3 is CASSRSRGTGGETQYF. CDR3 nucleotide sequence: TGCGCCAGCAGCCGCTCCCGCGGGACGGGGGGGGAGACCCAGTACTTC.

The V and J genes are TRBV3-1 and TRBJ2-7; possible D gene TRBD2, 5 bases. The CDR3 contains 12 residues. V gave up 1 base and J gave up 6 bases, with 7 bases separating them. CDR1 LGHDT and CDR2 YNNKEL come from the germline V gene (reference sequence). CDR3 DNA sequence: TGTGCCAGCAGCCAAGGCGGGCTCGAGCAGTACTTC. As protein: CASSQGGLEQYF.

This clonotype was seen only once. The J gene is TRBJ1-1, the V gene TRBV25-1; tentatively, D is TRBD1 (5 bases). The V gene lost 2 bases and the J gene lost 4 bases, with 14 bases spanning the gap. The CDR3 loop spans 15 amino acids. Germline V CDR1 and CDR2: MGHDK, SYGVNS. The CDR3 DNA is TGTGCCAGCAGTGAAATAAGGGGCGATGTCACTGAAGCTTTCTTT. Protein product: CASSEIRGDVTEAFF.

This clonotype has more than one count but fewer than ten. V is TRBV12-3 or TRBV12-4 and J is TRBJ2-1; the match to TRBD2 covers 7 bases. Losses at the gene ends were 0 bases for V and 7 bases for J; bases not matched to a gene: 0. The length of the CDR3 is 13 residues. The CDR3 protein is CASSLARGNEQFF. Written as DNA, the CDR3 is TGTGCCAGCAGTTTAGCGCGGGGGAATGAGCAGTTCTTC.

The genes are TRBV20-1 and TRBJ2-3; the D is unclear. The CDR3 totals 16 residues. Trimming took off 1 base at V and 1 base at J, with 15 bases between the two ends. CDR1 DFQATT and CDR2 SNEGSKA come from the germline V gene (reference sequence). CDR3 in amino acids: CSARAGGAFRTDTQYF. The CDR3 nucleotides are TGCAGTGCTAGAGCAGGTGGCGCTTTTCGCACAGATACGCAGTATTTT.

CDR3 in DNA: TGTGCCAGTGGCCTCAGGGGACTCACAGATACGCAGTATTTT. It yields the protein CASGLRGLTDTQYF. The V gene is TRBV19, the J gene TRBJ2-3, with D tentatively TRBD1 or TRBD2 (6 bases each). V lost 8 bases and J lost 2, with 14 bases in between. The length of the CDR3 is 14 residues. Germline CDR1 is LNHDA and CDR2 is SQIVND (reference sequence).

The chain links TRBV7-9 to TRBJ1-1, with D hard to call. The CDR3 length is 12 residues. The ends were cut back, 5 bases at V and 7 bases at J, with 11 bases in the middle. In germline, CDR1 is SEHNR, CDR2 FQNEAQ (reference sequence). The CDR3 loop reads CASSLEVFEAFF. CDR3 nucleotides: TGTGCCAGCAGCCTGGAGGTTTTTGAAGCTTTCTTT. The whole variable domain, remainder taken from reference TRBV7-9 and TRBJ1-1, is DTGVSQNPRHKITKRGQNVTFRCDPISEHNRLYWYRQTLGQGPEFLTYFQNEAQLEKSRLLSDRFSAERPKGSFSTLEIQRTEQGDSAMYLCASSLEVFEAFFGQGTRLTVV.

The chain uses TRBV29-1 and TRBJ2-5; possible D gene TRBD1, 5 bases. Germline lookup yields CDR1 SQVTM and CDR2 ANQGSEA. The CDR3 has 13 residues. V lost 0 bases to trimming and J lost 4 bases, with 9 bases between them. The CDR3 DNA is TGCAGCGTTGAAGAGGGCAGGGTAGAGACCCAGTACTTC. Protein product: CSVEEGRVETQYF.

J is TRBJ1-1 and V is TRBV5-6, with 7 positions matching TRBD1. Germline V gives CDR1 SGHDT, CDR2 YYEEEE. CDR3 length equals 14 residues. Germline trimming cut 5 bases from V and 7 bases from J; bases unmatched to any gene: 11. CDR3 sequence (DNA): TGTGCCAGCAGTAAGCGACAAGGGGGCGGTGAAGCTTTCTTT. It translates to CASSKRQGGGEAFF.

J is TRBJ2-1 and V is TRBV12-3 or TRBV12-4; 8 nucleotides match TRBD1. The junction had 5 bases not matched to a gene; V was cut back by 6 bases and J by 7 bases. This CDR3 contains 13 residues. The CDR3 sequence: CASRIRDRNEQFF. In DNA, the CDR3 is TGTGCCAGCAGAATCCGGGACAGGAATGAGCAGTTCTTC.

The rearrangement uses TRBV20-1 and TRBJ2-3, with 7 bases that match TRBD2. Per germline, CDR1 DFQATT and CDR2 SNEGSKA (reference sequence). There are 12 residues in the CDR3. J gave up 1 base and V 7 bases, and 2 bases lay outside the gene matches. CDR3 sequence (DNA): TGCAGTGTAACTAGCGGCACAGATACGCAGTATTTT. Its translation: CSVTSGTDTQYF.

The chain uses TRBV20-1 and TRBJ2-3; D remains ambiguous. The CDR3 sequence is 11 residues long. Germline-derived CDR1 and CDR2 are DFQATT and SNEGSKA (reference sequence). Trimming left V 6 bases short and J 8 bases short, with 12 bases between. This CDR3 is CSARLLPTQYF. Here the CDR3 DNA reads TGCAGTGCCAGGCTTTTACCTACGCAGTATTTT.

V usage is TRBV29-1 and J usage is TRBJ2-5; a weak D match, TRBD1 (5 bases). This CDR3 has 14 amino acids. Trimming removed 0 bases at V and 4 bases at J, with 12 bases between. CDR1 SQVTM and CDR2 ANQGSEA come from the germline V gene. CDR3 bases: TGCAGCGTTGAAGAATTGGGCAGGGTAGAGACCCAGTACTTC. It codes for CSVEELGRVETQYF.

The chain is built from TRBV12-3 or TRBV12-4 and TRBJ2-7, with TRBD1 matching over 8 bases. Unmatched junction bases numbered 8, after V lost 4 bases and J lost 9 bases. The CDR3 runs 13 residues. The CDR3 region is CASSSTGDSAQYF. CDR3 sequence (DNA): TGTGCCAGCAGTTCGACAGGGGACTCCGCGCAGTACTTC.

The rearrangement joins TRBV24-1 to TRBJ2-7, with D tentatively TRBD1 (5 bases). The CDR3 runs 13 residues. Trimming cost V 5 bases and J 2 bases, with 9 bases left between them. Germline-derived CDR1 and CDR2 are KGHDR and SFDVKD. CDR3 amino acids: CATSVGATYEQYF. The CDR3 nucleotides are TGTGCCACCAGTGTTGGGGCCACCTACGAGCAGTACTTC.

The rearrangement uses TRBV29-1 and TRBJ2-3, with 8 bases fitting TRBD1. The CDR3 runs 15 residues. V lost 4 bases to trimming and J lost 1 base; unmatched junction nucleotides: 7. CDR1 is SQVTM, CDR2 ANQGSEA, per germline. CDR3 nucleotide sequence: TGCAGCGTTGCCCAGGGGGCGCGGGGCACAGATACGCAGTATTTT. The encoded protein is CSVAQGARGTDTQYF.